Presented here are 14 T cell receptor beta chains from one specimen sequenced in a study of T cells in localized non-small cell lung cancer. Measured with immunoSEQ multiplex PCR; TCRdb has only the in-frame clones, and not every one. The data show roughly 15,000 clones, with around 90% seen just once and about 1.2% held by the top ten. This specimen was peripheral blood mononuclear cells, taken before any cancer treatment. Receptors originate from a woman aged 40-69 years with stage III lung adenocarcinoma.

The chain has TRBV30 and TRBJ1-1; possible D gene TRBD1, 6 bases. CDR3 length: 15 amino acids. Germline CDR1 is GTSNPN and CDR2 is SVGIG (reference sequence). The V end was cut by 3 bases, the J end by 5 bases, with 19 bases between. CDR3 region: CAWSAISGGRTEAFF. In DNA, the CDR3 is TGTGCCTGGAGCGCAATTAGCGGGGGGCGGACTGAAGCTTTCTTT.

The chain links TRBV28 to TRBJ2-3, with TRBD2 identical over 15 bases. The V gene end was trimmed by 7 bases and the J gene end by 1 base; junction bases not matched to a gene: 9. Looked up from germline, CDR1 is MDHEN and CDR2 is SYDVKM. This CDR3 is built from 18 residues. The chain's CDR3 is CASKKGLAGGLGTDTQYF. The CDR3 region has the DNA TGTGCCAGCAAGAAAGGACTAGCGGGGGGGCTGGGCACAGATACGCAGTATTTT.

V gene TRBV4-1 combines with J gene TRBJ2-7; 9 bases are a match to TRBD2. The J segment lost 6 bases and the V segment lost 1 base, leaving 16 bases of the junction unmatched. Germline V lookup: CDR1 MGHRA, CDR2 YSYEKL. This CDR3 has 18 amino acids. In nucleotides, the CDR3 is TGCGCCAGCAGCCAAGCTGATAGCGGGAGCCAGCGGCCCTCCGAGCAGTACTTC. Protein product: CASSQADSGSQRPSEQYF.

This clone has more than one count but fewer than ten. The rearrangement uses TRBV30 and TRBJ2-2; the match to TRBD2 covers 10 bases. CDR1 and CDR2 (germline): GTSNPN, SVGIG (reference sequence). J was trimmed by 4 bases and V by 4 bases; bases with no gene match: 3. The CDR3 has 14 residues. The CDR3 DNA reads as TGTGCCTGGAACCTAGCGGGGGCCACCGGGGAGCTGTTTTTT. Its protein product is CAWNLAGATGELFF.

This clone was detected only once. CDR3 sequence: CASQPMASGTHEQFF. As DNA, the CDR3 is TGTGCCAGCCAACCCATGGCTAGCGGGACCCATGAGCAGTTCTTC. The rearrangement joins TRBV2 to TRBJ2-1; 9 bases fit TRBD2. The CDR3 has 15 amino acids. Per the germline V gene, CDR1 is SNHLY and CDR2 is FYNNEI. Losses at the gene ends were 8 bases for V and 8 bases for J; bases not matched to a gene: 13. Based on the CDR3 plus reference TRBV2 and TRBJ2-1, the full variable domain is EPEVTQTPSHQVTQMGQEVILRCVPISNHLYFYWYRQILGQKVEFLVSFYNNEISEKSEIFDDQFSVERPDGSNFTLKIRSTKLEDSAMYFCASQPMASGTHEQFFGPGTRLTVL.

In nucleotides, the CDR3 is TGTGCCTGGAGTGTACCCCACCAAACCGGACTAGCGGGGACACAGGATACCACAGATACGCAGTATTTT. It encodes CAWSVPHQTGLAGTQDTTDTQYF. The rearrangement uses TRBV30 and TRBJ2-3; 12 nucleotides line up with TRBD2. The germline V gene encodes CDR1 GTSNPN and CDR2 SVGIG (reference sequence). The CDR3 covers 23 residues. With V trimmed by 0 bases and J by 2 bases, 24 bases remained unmatched.

The CDR3 sequence: CASSLAHQGNTEAFF. DNA of the CDR3: TGTGCCAGCAGCTTAGCGCATCAGGGTAACACTGAAGCTTTCTTT. The genes are TRBV7-2 and TRBJ1-1, with D tentatively TRBD1 (5 bases). Trimming pared 0 bases from V and 2 bases from J, leaving 10 bases between. The length of the CDR3 is 15 residues. Germline V gene data show CDR1 as SGHTA and CDR2 as FQGNSA.

The chain employs TRBV2 and TRBJ2-7, with a possible D match to TRBD1 (6 bases). CDR3 length: 14 residues. The ends were cut back, 7 bases at V and 1 base at J, with 14 bases in the middle. Germline V gives CDR1 SNHLY, CDR2 FYNNEI. As DNA, the CDR3 is TGTGCCAGCAAGTTGTGGGACACTTCCTACGAGCAGTACTTC. It translates to CASKLWDTSYEQYF.

V and J are TRBV19 and TRBJ1-1, with a possible D match to TRBD1 (6 bases). The V end lost 3 bases, the J end lost 11 bases, and 10 bases lay between the germline ends. The CDR3 length is 11 residues. The germline CDR1 and CDR2 sequences are LNHDA and SQIVND (reference sequence). The chain's CDR3 is CASSMAGVAFF. For the CDR3, the DNA is TGTGCCAGTAGTATGGCAGGGGTGGCTTTCTTT.

J is TRBJ1-1 and V is TRBV11-2, with D tentatively TRBD1 (5 bases). The CDR3 has 12 residues. Germline CDR1 is SGHAT and CDR2 is FQNNGV. V shed 5 bases and J shed 11 bases, with 15 bases lying between them. The CDR3 region has the DNA TGTGCCAGCAGCCCCCCCGGGGGTGAGGCTTTCTTT. Translating it yields CASSPPGGEAFF.

V and J are TRBV6-1 and TRBJ2-5; possibly TRBD1 for D (6 bases). The V end was cut by 5 bases, the J end by 3 bases, with 10 bases between. Germline assignment: CDR1 MNHNS and CDR2 SASEGT. This CDR3 has 13 residues. The CDR3 DNA is TGTGCCAGCAGTTTTGGACAGAAAGAGACCCAGTACTTC. It specifies CASSFGQKETQYF.

In nucleotides, the CDR3 is TGTGCCTGGAGATTCGTGCGGACGGGAAACACCGGGGAGCTGTTTTTT. Residues: CAWRFVRTGNTGELFF. V is TRBV30 and J is TRBJ2-2; D possibly corresponds to TRBD2 (5 bases). V was clipped by 3 bases and J by 2 bases, with 16 bases between them. The CDR3 contains 16 residues. Per germline, CDR1 GTSNPN and CDR2 SVGIG (reference sequence).

This clone turned up a few times. The V call is TRBV19, the J call TRBJ1-1; a possible D gene is TRBD1 (6 bases). CDR1 and CDR2 from the germline V gene are LNHDA and SQIVND (reference sequence). Trimming pared 5 bases from V and 0 bases from J, leaving 13 bases between. The CDR3 length is 15 residues. The CDR3 here is CASSPLGQMNTEAFF. The CDR3 DNA reads as TGTGCCAGTAGTCCCTTAGGACAGATGAACACTGAAGCTTTCTTT.

The J gene is TRBJ2-2, the V gene TRBV5-1; perhaps TRBD1 as D (6 bases). The CDR3 length is 18 residues. Germline CDR1 reads SGHRS; CDR2 reads YFSETQ. The germline V and J ends were trimmed by 2 bases and 2 bases, with 19 bases remaining between them. Here the CDR3 DNA reads TGCGCCAGCAGCTTACGGACAGAAAAATTCGGAAACACCGGGGAGCTGTTTTTT. Residues: CASSLRTEKFGNTGELFF.